These T cell receptor beta chains were read from a single sample in a study of cytomegalovirus exposure and HLA in healthy donors. Assay: immunoSEQ multiplex PCR; the TCRdb copy retains only in-frame clones and omits some. The repertoire includes roughly 150,000 clones, around 85% of them detected once, and about 2.5% sits in the top ten. The material sequenced was PBMCs. The receptor set was obtained from a male donor in good health and CMV-seronegative. The CDR3 runs from the conserved cysteine through the conserved F or W. Each record gives: D gene, J gene, V gene, clone size, CDR3 DNA, CDR3 protein. A D gene is named only where the DNA matches it firmly. Clone size is given for some rows only: seen once, a few or many times, or a class if the clone is expanded.

>-|TRBJ1-1|TRBV6-6|-
TGTGCCAGCAGTTACGACCAGGGTGAAGCTTTCTTT
CASSYDQGEAFF
>-|TRBJ1-2|TRBV5-1|-
TGCGCCAGCAATGACGGGAAGAACTATGGCTACACCTTC
CASNDGKNYGYTF
>-|TRBJ2-5|TRBV7-9|-
TGTGCCAGCAGCGACAGAGGGGGAGAGACCCAGTACTTC
CASSDRGGETQYF
>-|TRBJ2-1|TRBV10-2|-
TGCGCCATCGCCGGGACTCCAAGCTCCTACAATGAGCAGTTCTTC
CAIAGTPSSYNEQFF
>TRBD1|TRBJ1-1|TRBV7-2|-
TGTGCCAGCAGCTTAGTGAGGGCTGGGACAGGACGTTACACTGAAGCTTTCTTT
CASSLVRAGTGRYTEAFF
>TRBD2|TRBJ2-3|TRBV27|-
TGTGCCAGCAGTTTTTCGCGAGTCGGGGGGGCAGATACGCAGTATTTT
CASSFSRVGGADTQYF
>TRBD1|TRBJ2-7|TRBV5-1|-
TGCGCCAGCAGCTTGGCCAGGGGGACAGGGCCGAGCGAGCAGTACTTC
CASSLARGTGPSEQYF
>TRBD1|TRBJ1-5|TRBV12-5|few
TGTGCTAGTGGGCAGACAGGGGCGCAGGTTTATAGCAATCAGCCCCAGCATTTT
CASGQTGAQVYSNQPQHF
>TRBD1|TRBJ1-1|TRBV4-2|-
TGTGCCAGCAGCCGCGGACAGGGGTTGAACACTGAAGCTTTCTTT
CASSRGQGLNTEAFF
>TRBD1|TRBJ1-1|TRBV7-9|-
TGTGCCAGCAGCCTGAGGGGACAGCAGAACACTGAAGCTTTCTTT
CASSLRGQQNTEAFF
>TRBD1|TRBJ1-3|TRBV7-9|-
TGCGCCAGCAGCCGAACGGGACAGAGCTCTGGAAACACCATATATTTT
CASSRTGQSSGNTIYF
>-|TRBJ1-1|TRBV11-3|once
TGTGCCAGCAGTGTAAATATGAACACTGAAGCTTTCTTT
CASSVNMNTEAFF
>-|TRBJ1-2|TRBV6-1|-
TGTGCCAGCAGTAGGCGGGCGGCGTCTGGCTACACCTTC
CASSRRAASGYTF
>TRBD1|TRBJ2-7|TRBV6-1|-
TGTGCCAGCAGGGGGACAGGGGGCTCCTACGAGCAGTACTTC
CASRGTGGSYEQYF
>-|TRBJ1-5|TRBV7-2|-
TGTGCCAGCAGCTTAGGGGGGGGCAGGGGCAATCAGCCCCAGCATTTT
CASSLGGGRGNQPQHF
>-|TRBJ1-2|TRBV30|once
TGTGCCTGGAGTTGGGGGGAGGTGAACGGCTACACCTTC
CAWSWGEVNGYTF
>-|TRBJ1-5|TRBV2|once
TGTGCCAGCAGTGAAAGCATCGATCAGCCCCAGCATTTT
CASSESIDQPQHF
>TRBD2|TRBJ2-5|TRBV5-1|-
TGCGCCAGCAGCTTGGGCGGGGGGTCGGAGACCCAGTACTTC
CASSLGGGSETQYF
>TRBD2|TRBJ2-5|TRBV5-4|once
TGTGCCAGCAGGTTGGGGACTAGCGGTCGGCGAGGGACCCAGTACTTC
CASRLGTSGRRGTQYF
>TRBD1|TRBJ2-7|TRBV7-9|once
TGTGCCAGCAGCTTATGGGACAGGGCAACCTACGAGCAGTACTTC
CASSLWDRATYEQYF
>-|TRBJ1-4|TRBV5-8|-
TGTGCCAGCAGCTTGAGGTGGAGGGATGAAAAACTGTTTTTT
CASSLRWRDEKLFF
>TRBD1|TRBJ1-5|TRBV10-2|few
TGCGCCAGCAGTGAGTCATGGGGACAGGGGGCTTCAGTCAATCAGCCCCAGCATTTT
CASSESWGQGASVNQPQHF
>TRBD1|TRBJ1-2|TRBV10-3|-
TGTGCCATCACTGACAGGGAAGCTAACTATGGCTACACCTTC
CAITDREANYGYTF
>-|TRBJ1-1|TRBV9|once
TGTGCCAGCAGCACCCATTCGGGGACATCGAACACTGAAGCTTTCTTT
CASSTHSGTSNTEAFF
>TRBD1|TRBJ2-1|TRBV5-1|few
TGCGCCAGCAGCTTGGCCCCGGGACAGGGATACAATGAGCAGTTCTTC
CASSLAPGQGYNEQFF
>-|TRBJ2-5|TRBV6-1|-
TGTGCCAGCAGTGTACAGGGCAGGGAGACCCAGTACTTC
CASSVQGRETQYF
>-|TRBJ1-2|TRBV7-2|-
TGTGCCAGCACCAAGGGGGGGACTGAGTCCCTAAACTATGGCTACACCTTC
CASTKGGTESLNYGYTF
>TRBD1|TRBJ1-5|TRBV6-1|-
TGTGCCAGCAGTGGGAGACAGGGGGCTTGGAATCAGCCCCAGCATTTT
CASSGRQGAWNQPQHF
>-|TRBJ1-2|TRBV10-3|-
TGTGCCATCAGCAATCCAGGTTTGCACTATGGCTACACCTTC
CAISNPGLHYGYTF
>-|TRBJ1-2|TRBV28|-
TGTGCCAGCAGGGAGACGGGAAAACACTATGGCTACACCTTC
CASRETGKHYGYTF
>-|TRBJ1-6|TRBV5-1|-
TGCGCCAGCAGCCTGGGAGGAAACTCCTATAATTCACCCCTCCACTTT
CASSLGGNSYNSPLHF
>TRBD1|TRBJ2-7|TRBV7-7|-
TGTGCTAGCAGCTTAGGCCGGGACAGGAGTGCTTACGAGCAGTACTTC
CASSLGRDRSAYEQYF
>-|TRBJ2-1|TRBV5-1|-
TGCGCCAGCAGCTTGGGCAGCTACAATGAGCAGTTCTTC
CASSLGSYNEQFF
>TRBD1|TRBJ2-2|TRBV12-5|-
TGTGCTAGTGGTTTCGTAACGACAGGGGGTCATACCGGGGAGCTGTTTTTT
CASGFVTTGGHTGELFF
>-|TRBJ2-6|TRBV10-2|-
TGCGCCAGCAAAGACAACTCTGGGGCCAACGTCCTGACTTTC
CASKDNSGANVLTF
>TRBD2|TRBJ2-7|TRBV13|few
TGTGCCAGCAGCTTCTTAGGGAGGGTCAACGAGCAGTACTTC
CASSFLGRVNEQYF
>TRBD1|TRBJ1-4|TRBV18|-
TGTGCCAGCGCGACAGGGAGCCCTAATGAAAAACTGTTTTTT
CASATGSPNEKLFF
>-|TRBJ2-2|TRBV14|-
TGTGCCAGCAGCAGGGGCAGGGGCGCCGGGGAGCTGTTTTTT
CASSRGRGAGELFF
>TRBD1|TRBJ2-5|TRBV29-1|-
TGCAGCGTTAAAATATCCGGGACAGGGGGCCTGAGGGCCCAGTACTTC
CSVKISGTGGLRAQYF
>TRBD1|TRBJ1-3|TRBV5-1|-
TGCGCCAGCAGCTTCGACAGGGACTCTGGAAACACCATATATTTT
CASSFDRDSGNTIYF
>TRBD1|TRBJ2-1|TRBV5-1|-
TGCGCCAGCAGCAGTGCAGGGGGTGGGTATGAGCAGTTCTTC
CASSSAGGGYEQFF
>-|TRBJ1-2|TRBV9|-
TGTGCCAGCGGTGGGGGCGGCTACACCTTC
CASGGGGYTF
>-|TRBJ1-4|TRBV5-6|few
TGTGCCAGCAGCCGTGACAGGTTGGTGCGGAAACTGTTTTTT
CASSRDRLVRKLFF
>-|TRBJ1-1|TRBV27|-
TGTGCCAGCAACCGTCTAGGAGGGACCCCTGAAGCTTTCTTT
CASNRLGGTPEAFF
>TRBD2|TRBJ2-1|TRBV2|-
TGTGCCAGCAGGTCGCCTAGCGGGGACTCCTACAATGAGCAGTTCTTC
CASRSPSGDSYNEQFF
>-|TRBJ2-5|TRBV7-9|-
TGTGCCAGCAGCCACGGTGGAGGGGGCGGCCAAGAGACCCAGTACTTC
CASSHGGGGGQETQYF
>-|TRBJ2-7|TRBV25-1|-
TGTGCCAGCAGTGACTTTAAGGGACACCAGTACTTC
CASSDFKGHQYF
>-|TRBJ2-5|TRBV7-9|few
TGTGCCAGCAGCTTAGGAGGTGGGAGAGAGACCCAGTACTTC
CASSLGGGRETQYF
>-|TRBJ1-3|TRBV5-4|-
TGTGCCAGCAGCCCAGGGGCTGGAAACACCATATATTTT
CASSPGAGNTIYF
>-|TRBJ1-1|TRBV19|-
TGTGCCAGTAGTGCCGCAGGGGCTGAAGCTTTCTTT
CASSAAGAEAFF
>TRBD1|TRBJ1-2|TRBV7-8|-
TGTGCCAGCAGCCTATACAGGGGTTACGACTATGGCTACACCTTC
CASSLYRGYDYGYTF
>-|TRBJ1-2|TRBV5-4|-
TGTGCCAGCGGAGCTCATACGGCGTCTTACGGCTACACCTTC
CASGAHTASYGYTF
>TRBD1|TRBJ2-3|TRBV7-9|-
TGTGCCAGCAGCACCGCGGGCCAGGGGGAAAATACGCAGTATTTT
CASSTAGQGENTQYF
>-|TRBJ2-3|TRBV6-1|-
TGTGCCAGCAGTCTAACTGAGAAACGCACAGATACGCAGTATTTT
CASSLTEKRTDTQYF
>-|TRBJ1-1|TRBV18|-
TGTGCCAGCTCAAAGACAGTACAACCAGGGAACACTGAAGCTTTCTTT
CASSKTVQPGNTEAFF
>-|TRBJ2-3|TRBV5-6|-
TGTGCCAGCAGCTTGGAACTAGAAGGGAGAGATACGCAGTATTTT
CASSLELEGRDTQYF
>-|TRBJ2-5|TRBV5-6|-
TGTGTCAGCAGCTTGTGGGCAACCGGCGGGGCCCAGTACTTC
CVSSLWATGGAQYF
>-|TRBJ1-6|TRBV6-1|-
TGTGCCAGCATTAAGCGAGCGACAGCAAATTCACCCCTCCACTTT
CASIKRATANSPLHF
>-|TRBJ2-7|TRBV7-8|-
TGTGCCAGCAGCCGAGTGGACGAGCAGTACTTC
CASSRVDEQYF